The 18 T cell receptor beta chains given below trace back to one sample, sequenced in a study of PD-1 blockade in classical Hodgkin lymphoma. Each patient experienced a relapse that followed autologous stem cell transplantation, and brentuximab vedotin exposure varied. Using immunoSEQ multiplex PCR, the repertoire was profiled, and TCRdb retains in-frame clones only, with some absent. The data hold around 24,000 clones, with around 67% observed a single time. The sequencing here drew on peripheral blood mononuclear cells (PBMCs), taken before the second cycle of nivolumab. These receptors all stem from a human donor with classical Hodgkin lymphoma.

The V gene is TRBV2, the J gene TRBJ2-2, with 11 bases matching TRBD1. CDR3 length: 15 residues. The ends lost 6 bases at V and 5 bases at J; junction bases unmatched: 5. The V gene's germline CDR1 is SNHLY and CDR2 FYNNEI. The CDR3 DNA sequence: TGTGCCAGCAGATGGGACAGGGGGAAAACCGGGGAGCTGTTTTTT. Protein sequence: CASRWDRGKTGELFF.

This chain links TRBV18 with TRBJ1-4; possibly TRBD1 for D (5 bases). Germline V lookup: CDR1 KGHSH, CDR2 LQKENI. Trimming pared 2 bases from V and 0 bases from J, leaving 16 bases between. CDR3 length: 18 amino acids. The CDR3 bases are TGTGCCAGCTCACCAAGTAGGGGCCGGAGGGCAACTAATGAAAAACTGTTTTTT. Amino acid sequence: CASSPSRGRRATNEKLFF.

The genes are TRBV4-2 and TRBJ2-1, with D tentatively TRBD2 (5 bases). The V end lost 0 bases, the J end lost 3 bases, and 9 bases lay between the germline ends. Germline values: CDR1 LGHNA, CDR2 YNFKEQ. The CDR3 consists of 15 residues. The DNA for the CDR3 is TGTGCCAGCAGCCAAGAGGCTAGCTTCTACAATGAGCAGTTCTTC. Translated, it gives CASSQEASFYNEQFF.

The V call is TRBV6-5, the J call TRBJ1-6, with 9 bases lining up with TRBD1. Unmatched junction bases numbered 2, after V lost 6 bases and J lost 8 bases. The CDR3 extends over 13 amino acids. Germline V lookup: CDR1 MNHEY, CDR2 SVGAGI. CDR3 protein: CASSRTGDSPLHF. The CDR3 bases are TGTGCCAGCAGCCGGACAGGGGATTCACCCCTCCACTTT.

This clone was observed a few times. Other nucleotide sequences in the sample specify the same CDR3. J is TRBJ1-2 and V is TRBV19; D not resolved. CDR3 length: 13 residues. Trimming left V 3 bases short and J 2 bases short, with 7 bases between. Germline lookup yields CDR1 LNHDA and CDR2 SQIVND (reference sequence). CDR3 sequence: CASSIRQNYGYTF. In nucleotides, the CDR3 is TGTGCCAGTAGTATTAGACAAAACTATGGCTACACCTTC.

The J gene is TRBJ1-1, the V gene TRBV5-1, with TRBD1 matching 8 bases. The CDR3 consists of 16 residues. The trim removed 3 bases at V and 2 bases at J, leaving 9 bases unmatched. The germline V gene has CDR1 SGHRS and CDR2 YFSETQ. The CDR3 DNA sequence: TGCGCCAGCAGCTCGGGACAGGACAGATTCAACACTGAAGCTTTCTTT. Amino acids: CASSSGQDRFNTEAFF.

This chain joins TRBV10-3 and TRBJ2-3, with TRBD2 matching over 10 bases. The CDR3 has 15 amino acids. Germline CDR1 and CDR2: ENHRY and SYGVKD. After removal of 4 bases from V and 4 bases from J, the junction contained 5 bases not matched to a gene. CDR3 loop: CAISGQAGGPDTQYF. DNA of the CDR3: TGTGCCATCAGTGGGCAAGCGGGAGGGCCAGATACGCAGTATTTT.

This clone was seen only once. The V gene is TRBV7-2, the J gene TRBJ1-2; maybe TRBD1 (5 bases). Germline V CDR1 and CDR2: SGHTA, FQGNSA. This CDR3 comprises 13 residues. Trimming left V 4 bases short and J 9 bases short, with 15 bases between. The CDR3 DNA reads TGTGCCAGCAGCTCGGGACGGGTTATGAGCTACACCTTC. Residues: CASSSGRVMSYTF. Looking up the rest from reference TRBV7-2 and TRBJ1-2 gives the full variable domain: GAGVSQSPSNKVTEKGKDVELRCDPISGHTALYWYRQSLGQGLEFLIYFQGNSAPDKSGLPSDRFSAERTGGSVSTLTIQRTQQEDSAVYLCASSSGRVMSYTFGSGTRLTVV.

The J gene is TRBJ2-3, the V gene TRBV7-3; D uncertain. The germline V gene encodes CDR1 SGHTA and CDR2 FQGTGA. Between the trimmed V and J ends, which lost 5 bases and 6 bases, there was a span of 15 bases. This CDR3 region has 14 residues. CDR3 in amino acids: CASSPGLGWDTQYF. The CDR3 bases are TGTGCCAGCAGCCCTGGCTTGGGCTGGGATACGCAGTATTTT.

The chain employs TRBV12-5 and TRBJ1-6, with unresolved D. The V gene's germline CDR1 is LGHNT and CDR2 FRNRAP. Trimming took off 9 bases at V and 2 bases at J, with 11 bases between the two ends. This CDR3 is built from 14 residues. The CDR3 is CASTQEPYNSPLHF. CDR3 in DNA: TGTGCTAGCACTCAGGAGCCCTATAATTCACCCCTCCACTTT. The variable domain in full, with the rest retrieved from reference TRBV12-5 and TRBJ1-6, is DARVTQTPRHKVTEMGQEVTMRCQPILGHNTVFWYRQTMMQGLELLAYFRNRAPLDDSGMPKDRFSAEMPDATLATLKIQPSEPRDSAVYFCASTQEPYNSPLHFGNGTRLTVT.

The chain joins TRBV19 to TRBJ2-2; D possibly uses TRBD1 or TRBD2 (6 bases each). Trimming took 3 bases from V and 6 from J, leaving 11 bases between them. The CDR3 has 14 residues. Germline loops: CDR1 LNHDA, CDR2 SQIVND (reference sequence). This CDR3 reads CASSIPGAAGELFF. In DNA form, the CDR3 reads TGTGCCAGTAGTATTCCGGGGGCGGCCGGGGAGCTGTTTTTT. The entire variable domain, with the rest obtained from reference TRBV19 and TRBJ2-2, is as follows: DGGITQSPKYLFRKEGQNVTLSCEQNLNHDAMYWYRQDPGQGLRLIYYSQIVNDFQKGDIAEGYSVSREKKESFPLTVTSAQKNPTAFYLCASSIPGAAGELFFGEGSRLTVL.

J is TRBJ2-7 and V is TRBV18, with unresolved D. Germline lookup yields CDR1 KGHSH and CDR2 LQKENI. The CDR3 extends over 13 amino acids. V lost 3 bases and J 2 bases, leaving 8 bases between the germline ends. CDR3 sequence reads: CASSPDRAYEQYF. The CDR3, as DNA: TGTGCCAGCTCACCCGACCGGGCCTACGAGCAGTACTTC.

The table lists this clone with a few counts. CDR3 sequence: CASSSTETHSNQPQHF. For the CDR3, the DNA is TGTGCCAGCAGCTCGACGGAAACACATAGCAATCAGCCCCAGCATTTT. The V gene is TRBV7-9, the J gene TRBJ1-5; D gene unclear. The V and J ends lost 4 bases and 0 bases respectively, with 13 bases between them. The germline V gene encodes CDR1 SEHNR and CDR2 FQNEAQ (reference sequence). The CDR3 sequence is 16 residues long.

The sample holds one count of this clone. The CDR3 sequence: CASSWDSSTDTQYF. The CDR3 nucleotides are TGTGCCAGCAGCTGGGACAGCAGCACAGATACGCAGTATTTT. This chain joins TRBV5-6 and TRBJ2-3, with 7 bases aligning to TRBD1. The junction had 1 base not matched to a gene; V was cut back by 3 bases and J by 0 bases. The CDR3 has 14 residues. CDR1 is SGHDT, CDR2 YYEEEE, per germline.

CDR3 amino acids: CASSLDSEGSYEQYF. CDR3 sequence (DNA): TGTGCCAGCAGCTTGGACAGCGAGGGTAGTTACGAGCAGTACTTC. The J gene is TRBJ2-7, the V gene TRBV5-8; tentatively, D is TRBD2 (5 bases). CDR3 length: 15 amino acids. Trimming left V 0 bases short and J 4 bases short, with 14 bases between. Germline CDR1 SGHTS, CDR2 YDEGEE.

The chain has TRBV9 and TRBJ1-1, with a weak D call TRBD1 (6 bases). From germline, CDR1 is SGDLS and CDR2 YYNGEE. Trimming removed 4 bases from V and 1 base from J, with 11 bases in between. The CDR3 totals 14 residues. CDR3: CASSILGGNTEAFF. The CDR3, as DNA: TGTGCCAGCAGCATATTAGGGGGGAACACTGAAGCTTTCTTT.

V gene TRBV5-4 combines with J gene TRBJ2-7; 14 bases agree with TRBD2. CDR1 is SGHNT, CDR2 YYREEE, per germline (reference sequence). The V and J ends lost 5 bases and 3 bases, in that order; junction bases with no gene match: 4. The CDR3 has 15 amino acids. CDR3 protein: CASRSGTSGSYEQYF. The CDR3 DNA follows: TGTGCCAGCAGATCGGGGACTAGCGGGAGCTACGAGCAGTACTTC.

This clone showed up just a few times. The CDR3 coding sequence is TGTGCCAGTAGTATCAAAAGGAGCTCCTATAATTCACCCCTCCACTTT. Translating gives CASSIKRSSYNSPLHF. The chain carries TRBV19 and TRBJ1-6; no reliable D call. The CDR3 has 16 residues. Trimming left V 3 bases short and J 0 bases short, with 9 bases between. Germline CDR1 LNHDA, CDR2 SQIVND (reference sequence).